This record covers a single T cell receptor beta chain. The antigen is unknown. This specimen comes from a study of blood T cells in healthy people across ages. Study-level information: Through template switching, about one barcoded beta molecule was captured per two T cells, as measured in model experiments.

Looked up from germline, CDR1 is SGHRS and CDR2 is YFSETQ. The CDR3 contains 14 residues. Trimming took off 2 bases at V and 6 bases at J, with 11 bases between the two ends. Whole-study findings and limits: Naive T cell percentage strongly correlated with TCR beta diversity.

Next came a second PCR, run for about 7 to 12 cycles, which used a sample-barcoded 5' primer along with a J-beta primer mix. Each cDNA molecule was tagged by a template-switch adaptor with 12 random nucleotides. TCRdb re-analysed the 5' RACE reads in MiXCR, keeping a single row per CDR3 protein. The sample includes fewer than 800,000 distinct CDR3 sequences, approximately 25% of them seen just once. Peripheral blood, about 9.8 milliliters per donor, was collected. Another study also made use of these data, one on T cells of mothers and their children.

The V gene is TRBV5-1, the J gene TRBJ2-2; weak D call: TRBD1 (6 bases). The specimen was blood. The receptor was isolated from a boy younger than 18 in good health. CDR3 protein: CASSLTGWPGELFF. For the CDR3, the DNA is TGCGCCAGCAGCTTAACAGGGTGGCCCGGGGAGCTGTTTTTT. Full variable domain (remainder filled in from reference TRBV5-1 and TRBJ2-2): KAGVTQTPRYLIKTRGQQVTLSCSPISGHRSVSWYQQTPGQGLQFLFEYFSETQRNKGNFPGRFSGRQFSNSRSEMNVSTLELGDSALYLCASSLTGWPGELFFGEGSRLTVL.